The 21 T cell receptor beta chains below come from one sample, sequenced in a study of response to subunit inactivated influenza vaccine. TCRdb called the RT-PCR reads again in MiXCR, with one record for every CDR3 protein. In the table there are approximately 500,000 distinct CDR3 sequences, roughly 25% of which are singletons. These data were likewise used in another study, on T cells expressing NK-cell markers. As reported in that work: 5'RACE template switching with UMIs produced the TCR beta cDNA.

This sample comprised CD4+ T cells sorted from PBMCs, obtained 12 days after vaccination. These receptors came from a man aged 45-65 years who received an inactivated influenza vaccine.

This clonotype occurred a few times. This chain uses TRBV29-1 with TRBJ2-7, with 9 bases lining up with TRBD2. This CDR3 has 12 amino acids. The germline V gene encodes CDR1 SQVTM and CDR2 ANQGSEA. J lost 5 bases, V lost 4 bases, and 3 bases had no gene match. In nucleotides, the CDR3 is TGCAGCGTTGTAGTAGCGGGAGACGAGCAGTACTTC. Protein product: CSVVVAGDEQYF.

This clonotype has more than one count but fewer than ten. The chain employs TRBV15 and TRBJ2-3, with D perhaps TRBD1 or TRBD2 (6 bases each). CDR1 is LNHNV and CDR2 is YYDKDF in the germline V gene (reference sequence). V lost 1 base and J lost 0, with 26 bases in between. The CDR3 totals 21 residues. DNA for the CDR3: TGTGCCACCAGCAGAGGAGCCAGGACAGCTCCGGGACTTGAAAGCACAGATACGCAGTATTTT. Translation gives CATSRGARTAPGLESTDTQYF.

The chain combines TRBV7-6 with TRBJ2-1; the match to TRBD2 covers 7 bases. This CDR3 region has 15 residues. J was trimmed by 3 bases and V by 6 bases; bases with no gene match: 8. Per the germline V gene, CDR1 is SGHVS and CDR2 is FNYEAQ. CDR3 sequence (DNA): TGTGCCAGCAGTGAAGCTAGCGGCATCTACAATGAGCAGTTCTTC. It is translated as CASSEASGIYNEQFF.

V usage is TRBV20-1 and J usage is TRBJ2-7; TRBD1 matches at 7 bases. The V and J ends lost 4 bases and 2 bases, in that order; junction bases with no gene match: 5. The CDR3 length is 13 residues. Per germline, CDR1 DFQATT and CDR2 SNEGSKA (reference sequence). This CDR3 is CSAKLQGTYEQYF. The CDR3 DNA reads TGCAGTGCTAAACTACAGGGGACCTACGAGCAGTACTTC.

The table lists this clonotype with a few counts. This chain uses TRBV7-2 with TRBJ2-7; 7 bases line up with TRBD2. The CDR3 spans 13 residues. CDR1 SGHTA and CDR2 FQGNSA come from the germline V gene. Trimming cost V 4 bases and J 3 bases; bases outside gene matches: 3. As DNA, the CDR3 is TGTGCCAGCAGCTCCGTAGCGGGCTACGAGCAGTACTTC. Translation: CASSSVAGYEQYF.

The CDR3 DNA sequence: TGTGCCAGCAGGGGGGGAGGGCCCGGTACGCAGTATTTT. Translated, it gives CASRGGGPGTQYF. The chain combines TRBV27 with TRBJ2-3, with 7 bases lining up with TRBD2. Germline-derived CDR1 and CDR2 are MNHEY and SMNVEV (reference sequence). V dropped 6 bases and J dropped 8; count of bases not matched to a gene: 8. This CDR3 region has 13 residues.

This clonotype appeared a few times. The CDR3 is CASTPDRGTGGELFF. CDR3 coding DNA: TGTGCCAGCACTCCCGACAGGGGTACGGGCGGGGAGCTGTTTTTT. This rearrangement joins TRBV6-1 to TRBJ2-2; 8 nucleotides match TRBD1. Germline V gives CDR1 MNHNS, CDR2 SASEGT. The CDR3 has 15 amino acids. The junction had 11 bases not matched to a gene; V was cut back by 7 bases and J by 7 bases.

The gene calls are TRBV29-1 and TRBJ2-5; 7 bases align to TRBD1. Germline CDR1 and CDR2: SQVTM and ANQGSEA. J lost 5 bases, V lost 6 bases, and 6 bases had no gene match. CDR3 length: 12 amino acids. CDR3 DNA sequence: TGCAGCGTAAAGGGGGCTGGGGAGACCCAGTACTTC. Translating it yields CSVKGAGETQYF.

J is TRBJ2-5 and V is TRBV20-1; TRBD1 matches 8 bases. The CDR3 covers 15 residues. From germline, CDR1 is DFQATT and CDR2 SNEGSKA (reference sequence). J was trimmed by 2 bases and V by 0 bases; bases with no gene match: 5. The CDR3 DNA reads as TGCAGTGCTAGAGACCTGGACAGGGATCAAGAGACCCAGTACTTC. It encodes CSARDLDRDQETQYF.

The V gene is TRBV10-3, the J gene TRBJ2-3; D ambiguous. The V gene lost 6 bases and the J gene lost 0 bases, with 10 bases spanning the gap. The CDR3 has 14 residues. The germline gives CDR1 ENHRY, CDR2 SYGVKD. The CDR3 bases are TGTGCCATCAGGTCAACAGCTAGCACAGATACGCAGTATTTT. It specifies CAIRSTASTDTQYF.

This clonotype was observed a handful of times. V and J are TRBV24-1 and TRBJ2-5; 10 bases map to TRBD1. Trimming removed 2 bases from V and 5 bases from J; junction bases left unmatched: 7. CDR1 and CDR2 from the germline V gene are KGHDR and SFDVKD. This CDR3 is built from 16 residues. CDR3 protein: CATSDSGQGVGETQYF. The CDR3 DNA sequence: TGTGCCACCAGTGATTCCGGACAGGGGGTCGGTGAGACCCAGTACTTC.

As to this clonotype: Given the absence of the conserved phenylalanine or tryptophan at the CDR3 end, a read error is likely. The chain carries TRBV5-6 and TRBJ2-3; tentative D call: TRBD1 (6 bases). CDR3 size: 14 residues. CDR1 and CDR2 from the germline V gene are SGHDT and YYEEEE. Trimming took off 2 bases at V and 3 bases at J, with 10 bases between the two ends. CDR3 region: CASSFYRDTDTQYL. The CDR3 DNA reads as TGTGCCAGCAGCTTTTACAGGGATACAGATACGCAGTATCTT.

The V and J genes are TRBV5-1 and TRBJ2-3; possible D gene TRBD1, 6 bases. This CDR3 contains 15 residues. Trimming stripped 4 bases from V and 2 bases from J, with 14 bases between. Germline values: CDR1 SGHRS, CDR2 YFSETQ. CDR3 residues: CASSVGAADTDTQYF. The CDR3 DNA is TGCGCCAGCAGCGTGGGGGCAGCGGACACAGATACGCAGTATTTT.

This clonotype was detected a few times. CDR3 in DNA: TGCGCCAGCAGTTCGACCTTAGCGGGCGCTAGCACAGATACGCAGTATTTT. Its translation: CASSSTLAGASTDTQYF. The V call is TRBV5-1, the J call TRBJ2-3; 7 bases map to TRBD2. Germline V gene sequence: CDR1 SGHRS, CDR2 YFSETQ. J was trimmed by 0 bases and V by 5 bases; bases with no gene match: 12. The CDR3 length is 17 residues.

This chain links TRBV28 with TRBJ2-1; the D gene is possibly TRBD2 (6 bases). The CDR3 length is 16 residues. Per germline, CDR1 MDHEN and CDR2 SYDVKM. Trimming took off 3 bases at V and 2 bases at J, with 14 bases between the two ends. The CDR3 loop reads CASSFLRELTYNEQFF. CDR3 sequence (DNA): TGTGCCAGCAGTTTCCTCCGGGAGCTAACCTACAATGAGCAGTTCTTC. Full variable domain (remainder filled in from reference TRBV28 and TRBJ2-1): DVKVTQSSRYLVKRTGEKVFLECVQDMDHENMFWYRQDPGLGLRLIYFSYDVKMKEKGDIPEGYSVSREKKERFSLILESASTNQTSMYLCASSFLRELTYNEQFFGPGTRLTVL.

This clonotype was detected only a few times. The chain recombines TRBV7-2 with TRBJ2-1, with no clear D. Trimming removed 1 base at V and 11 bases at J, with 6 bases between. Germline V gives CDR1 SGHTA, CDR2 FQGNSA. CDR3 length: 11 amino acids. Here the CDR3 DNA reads TGTGCCAGCAGCTTAGGGGGTAAGCAGTTCTTC. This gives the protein CASSLGGKQFF.

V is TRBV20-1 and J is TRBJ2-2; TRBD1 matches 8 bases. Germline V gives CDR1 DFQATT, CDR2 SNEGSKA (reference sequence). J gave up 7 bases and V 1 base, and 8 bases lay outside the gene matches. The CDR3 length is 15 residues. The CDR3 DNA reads TGCAGTGCTAGAGTGGAGGACAGGGACCACGGGGAGCTGTTTTTT. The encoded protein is CSARVEDRDHGELFF.

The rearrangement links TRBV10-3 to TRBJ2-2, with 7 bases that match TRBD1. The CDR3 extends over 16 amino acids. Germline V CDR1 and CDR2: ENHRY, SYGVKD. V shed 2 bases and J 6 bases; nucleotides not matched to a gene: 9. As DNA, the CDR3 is TGTGCCATCAGTGAGGGGGACAGCCGATACTCCGGGGAGCTGTTTTTT. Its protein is CAISEGDSRYSGELFF.

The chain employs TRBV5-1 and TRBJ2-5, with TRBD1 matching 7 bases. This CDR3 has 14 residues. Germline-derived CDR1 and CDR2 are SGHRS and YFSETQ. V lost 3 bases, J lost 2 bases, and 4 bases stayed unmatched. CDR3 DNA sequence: TGCGCCAGCAGCTCAGGGACAGTTCAAGAGACCCAGTACTTC. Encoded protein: CASSSGTVQETQYF. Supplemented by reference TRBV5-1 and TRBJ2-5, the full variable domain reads KAGVTQTPRYLIKTRGQQVTLSCSPISGHRSVSWYQQTPGQGLQFLFEYFSETQRNKGNFPGRFSGRQFSNSRSEMNVSTLELGDSALYLCASSSGTVQETQYFGPGTRLLVL.

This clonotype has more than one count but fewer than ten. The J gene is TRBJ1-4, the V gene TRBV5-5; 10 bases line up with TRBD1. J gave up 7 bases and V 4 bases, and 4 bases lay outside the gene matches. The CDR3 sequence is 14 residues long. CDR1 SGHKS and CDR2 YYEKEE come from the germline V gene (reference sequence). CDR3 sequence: CASSRTGGGEKLFF. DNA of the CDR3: TGTGCCAGCAGCCGGACAGGGGGAGGTGAAAAACTGTTTTTT.

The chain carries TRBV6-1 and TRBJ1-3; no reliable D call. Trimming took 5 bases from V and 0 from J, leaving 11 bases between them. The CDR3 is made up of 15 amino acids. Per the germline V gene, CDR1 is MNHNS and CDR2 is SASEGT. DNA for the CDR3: TGTGCCAGCAGTACCAGGTTAACCTCTGGAAACACCATATATTTT. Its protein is CASSTRLTSGNTIYF.